The next 17 T cell receptor beta chains were all read from a single sample in a study of T cells in Graves' hyperthyroidism and ophthalmopathy (dated by TCRdb to the late 2010s). Libraries came from multiplex PCR. The run used an Illumina HiSeq 2000. Amplification of TCR beta CDR3 regions was carried out from RNA transcripts. The TCR CDR3 was subjected to a first round of RT-PCR using the HTBI primer set and the Qiagen OneStep RT-PCR kit. The public reads were reanalyzed by TCRdb: fastp trimming at Q25, MiXCR alignment, in-frame beta chains only. Identical CDR3 proteins give one entry, which carries the most common genes and DNA. In all, the sample holds around 600,000 distinct CDR3 sequences, and 13% to 15% of those were seen once. The leading ten clones occupy 7.1% of the sample. The sample taken for sequencing was blood. These receptors came from a woman under 30 with Graves' ophthalmopathy.

This clonotype was seen just once. A read error may explain this, as a much larger clone is one base away. The V gene is TRBV27, the J gene TRBJ2-7, with 7 bases fitting TRBD1. The CDR3 runs to 14 residues. The germline V gene encodes CDR1 MNHEY and CDR2 SMNVEV (reference sequence). V lost 4 bases to trimming and J lost 5 bases; unmatched junction nucleotides: 8. The CDR3 sequence is CASSSPGTAHEQYF. The CDR3 region has the DNA TGTGCCAGCAGTTCCCCCGGGACAGCCCACGAGCAGTACTTC.

This clonotype was seen a few times. J is TRBJ2-7 and V is TRBV6-1; 13 positions agree with TRBD2. The ends lost 5 bases at V and 5 bases at J; junction bases unmatched: 15. CDR3 length: 18 residues. The V gene's germline CDR1 is MNHNS and CDR2 SASEGT. The CDR3 region has the DNA TGTGCCAGCAGTCCTCGGGTTGCCGGGACTAGCGGGACCCACGAGCAGTACTTC. Amino acid sequence: CASSPRVAGTSGTHEQYF.

The table lists this clonotype with a count of one. The gene calls are TRBV28 and TRBJ2-6, with unresolved D. Trimming removed 4 bases from V and 4 bases from J, with 11 bases in between. Per the germline V gene, CDR1 is MDHEN and CDR2 is SYDVKM. The CDR3 is 15 residues long. CDR3 DNA: TGTGCCAGCAGTTCCCCCGGTAGAGGGGCCAACGTCCTGACTTTC. This sequence encodes CASSSPGRGANVLTF.

This clonotype was observed at least ten times. The rearrangement links TRBV7-6 to TRBJ2-3; D might be TRBD1 or TRBD2, each matching 5 bases. From germline, CDR1 is SGHVS and CDR2 FNYEAQ. Trimming took 2 bases from V and 5 from J, leaving 11 bases between them. This CDR3 region has 14 residues. CDR3 DNA: TGTGCCAGCAGCTTACGGGGCGCAATAGATACGCAGTATTTT. Translation gives CASSLRGAIDTQYF.

J is TRBJ2-2 and V is TRBV5-1, with D tentatively TRBD1 (6 bases). Germline CDR1 reads SGHRS; CDR2 reads YFSETQ. The CDR3 covers 13 residues. With 2 bases removed from V and 6 bases from J, the gap between germline ends came to 8 bases. CDR3 residues: CASSFGQSGELFF. The DNA of the CDR3 is TGCGCCAGCAGCTTTGGACAGTCCGGGGAGCTGTTTTTT.

The rearrangement links TRBV6-4 to TRBJ1-4; tentatively, D is TRBD1 (6 bases). Germline V gives CDR1 MRHNA, CDR2 SNTAGT. Trimming cost V 5 bases and J 8 bases, with 21 bases left between them. The CDR3 is 16 residues long. The chain's CDR3 is CASSLGKTGFREKLFF. The CDR3 DNA is TGTGCCAGCAGTCTAGGGAAAACAGGGTTTAGGGAAAAACTGTTTTTT.

The chain joins TRBV20-1 to TRBJ2-5; 7 bases line up with TRBD1. The V and J ends lost 0 bases and 5 bases, in that order; junction bases with no gene match: 15. From germline, CDR1 is DFQATT and CDR2 SNEGSKA (reference sequence). The CDR3 loop spans 17 amino acids. CDR3 DNA: TGCAGTGCTAGAGATCCCACGACAGGGCCCCGCGGGGAGACCCAGTACTTC. It translates to CSARDPTTGPRGETQYF.

V gene TRBV6-1 combines with J gene TRBJ2-1; a weak D match, TRBD2 (6 bases). The CDR3 loop spans 15 amino acids. The V gene lost 1 base and the J gene lost 2 bases, with 9 bases spanning the gap. Germline V gene sequence: CDR1 MNHNS, CDR2 SASEGT. The CDR3 here is CASSEDGSAYNEQFF. CDR3 sequence (DNA): TGTGCCAGCAGTGAAGACGGGAGTGCCTACAATGAGCAGTTCTTC.

This clonotype was recorded a few times. The chain uses TRBV9 and TRBJ1-5; 8 positions match TRBD1. There are 15 residues in the CDR3. J gave up 5 bases and V 0 bases, and 4 bases lay outside the gene matches. Germline V gives CDR1 SGDLS, CDR2 YYNGEE. The CDR3 DNA sequence: TGTGCCAGCAGCGTAGGGACAGGGAGTTATCAGCCCCAGCATTTT. Translating gives CASSVGTGSYQPQHF. Variable domain in full (rest from reference TRBV9 and TRBJ1-5): DSGVTQTPKHLITATGQRVTLRCSPRSGDLSVYWYQQSLDQGLQFLIQYYNGEERAKGNILERFSAQQFPDLHSELNLSSLELGDSALYFCASSVGTGSYQPQHFGDGTRLSIL.

The table lists this clonotype with many counts. The gene calls are TRBV4-2 and TRBJ2-1; 12 bases align to TRBD2. Germline CDR1 LGHNA, CDR2 YNFKEQ. This CDR3 contains 16 residues. V gave up 0 bases and J gave up 7 bases; unmatched junction bases: 4. This CDR3 is CASSQEGLAGINEQFF. In nucleotides, the CDR3 is TGTGCCAGCAGCCAAGAAGGACTAGCGGGGATAAATGAGCAGTTCTTC.

This clonotype was recorded a few times. The chain couples TRBV4-1 to TRBJ2-7; TRBD2 agrees at 8 bases. Germline loops: CDR1 MGHRA, CDR2 YSYEKL. The V segment lost 0 bases and the J segment 4 bases; nucleotides outside the gene matches: 8. The CDR3 extends over 16 amino acids. The CDR3 here is CASSQDQREGLYEQYF. The CDR3 region has the DNA TGCGCCAGCAGCCAAGATCAACGGGAGGGGCTGTACGAGCAGTACTTC.

This clonotype occurred many times. The rearrangement uses TRBV7-2 and TRBJ2-3; D is unclear. Germline V gene data show CDR1 as SGHTA and CDR2 as FQGNSA. The V gene lost 6 bases and the J gene lost 5 bases, with 9 bases spanning the gap. The CDR3 has 12 amino acids. CDR3 sequence reads: CASRGGIDTQYF. CDR3 sequence (DNA): TGTGCCAGCAGAGGTGGGATAGATACGCAGTATTTT. The variable domain in full, completed from reference TRBV7-2 and TRBJ2-3, reads GAGVSQSPSNKVTEKGKDVELRCDPISGHTALYWYRQSLGQGLEFLIYFQGNSAPDKSGLPSDRFSAERTGGSVSTLTIQRTQQEDSAVYLCASRGGIDTQYFGPGTRLTVL.

The chain employs TRBV18 and TRBJ2-3; TRBD1 might be the D (5 bases). This CDR3 has 16 amino acids. Per germline, CDR1 KGHSH and CDR2 LQKENI. Trimming took 2 bases from V and 3 from J, leaving 15 bases between them. Here the CDR3 reads CASSPVAGKWTDTQYF. The CDR3 coding sequence is TGTGCCAGCTCACCAGTCGCAGGGAAGTGGACAGATACGCAGTATTTT. The entire variable domain, with the rest obtained from reference TRBV18 and TRBJ2-3, is as follows: NAGVMQNPRHLVRRRGQEARLRCSPMKGHSHVYWYRQLPEEGLKFMVYLQKENIIDESGMPKERFSAEFPKEGPSILRIQQVVRGDSAAYFCASSPVAGKWTDTQYFGPGTRLTVL.

The chain joins TRBV20-1 to TRBJ2-1, with 14 nucleotides matching TRBD2. CDR1 and CDR2 (germline): DFQATT, SNEGSKA (reference sequence). There are 14 residues in the CDR3. Unmatched junction bases numbered 7, after V lost 5 bases and J lost 10 bases. This CDR3 is CSAPGLAGVTEQFF. The CDR3 DNA follows: TGCAGTGCTCCGGGACTAGCGGGAGTCACCGAGCAGTTCTTC.

This clonotype has a count of ten or more. The CDR3 region has the DNA TGTGCCATCAGTGATGAGTTAAGCTCCTCCTATGGCTACACCTTC. Its protein product is CAISDELSSSYGYTF. The J gene is TRBJ1-2, the V gene TRBV10-3, with no clear D. With 3 bases removed from V and 4 bases from J, the gap between germline ends came to 15 bases. Germline V CDR1 and CDR2: ENHRY, SYGVKD. The CDR3 has 15 residues.

This clonotype was recorded at least ten times. J is TRBJ1-2 and V is TRBV7-8; no clear D. Per the germline V gene, CDR1 is SGHVS and CDR2 is FQNEAQ. The V and J ends lost 2 bases and 7 bases respectively, with 14 bases between them. The length of the CDR3 is 14 residues. The CDR3 DNA follows: TGTGCCAGCAGCTTAAATCAGGTGGTTTTTGGCTACACCTTC. As protein: CASSLNQVVFGYTF.

The table lists this clonotype with many counts. The rearrangement joins TRBV20-1 to TRBJ2-7; unclear D gene. The CDR3 covers 13 residues. CDR1 is DFQATT, CDR2 SNEGSKA, per germline (reference sequence). Trimming took 0 bases from V and 2 from J, leaving 8 bases between them. CDR3 DNA: TGCAGTGCTAGAGATTGGGTGACCTACGAGCAGTACTTC. This gives the protein CSARDWVTYEQYF.